One and the same sample provided the 5 T cell receptor beta chains below, sequenced in a study of blood T cell repertoires in COVID-19. Assay: immunoSEQ multiplex PCR; the TCRdb copy retains only in-frame clones and omits some. The sample consists of 470,000 or so clones, around 85% of them appearing once. The sample comprised peripheral blood. All receptors derive from a human donor in a cohort sampled during active COVID-19.

This rearrangement joins TRBV6-4 to TRBJ2-1; D might be TRBD2 (5 bases). Germline-derived CDR1 and CDR2 are MRHNA and SNTAGT. Deletions cut 5 bases from V and 6 bases from J, with 11 bases between. This CDR3 has 13 amino acids. The CDR3 reads CASSLREGNEQFF. The CDR3 nucleotides read TGTGCCAGCAGTCTCCGGGAAGGCAATGAGCAGTTCTTC.

V usage is TRBV9 and J usage is TRBJ2-2; D gene uncertain. The CDR3 extends over 13 amino acids. Trimming left V 4 bases short and J 2 bases short, with 6 bases between. Germline loops: CDR1 SGDLS, CDR2 YYNGEE. The CDR3 is CASSPLNTGELFF. CDR3 in DNA: TGTGCCAGCAGCCCACTAAACACCGGGGAGCTGTTTTTT.

The rearrangement uses TRBV7-9 and TRBJ1-4; D gene uncertain. The CDR3 totals 16 residues. Trimming took 5 bases from V and 4 from J, leaving 17 bases between them. Germline V gene lookup returns CDR1 SEHNR and CDR2 FQNEAQ (reference sequence). This chain's CDR3 is CASSEGGSGYNEKLFF. DNA for the CDR3: TGTGCCAGCAGCGAAGGTGGAAGCGGGTATAATGAAAAACTGTTTTTT.

V and J are TRBV29-1 and TRBJ2-2; 8 bases match TRBD1. The V gene end was trimmed by 7 bases and the J gene end by 4 bases; junction bases not matched to a gene: 11. The germline V gene encodes CDR1 SQVTM and CDR2 ANQGSEA. This CDR3 has 15 amino acids. The CDR3 DNA sequence: TGCAGCGCTGGGGCAGGGGGCCCGGGCACCGGGGAGCTGTTTTTT. Its translation: CSAGAGGPGTGELFF.

The chain has TRBV6-6 and TRBJ2-3; 11 positions match TRBD2. Trimming at V came to 7 bases and at J to 0 bases, leaving 9 bases not matched to a gene. The CDR3 loop spans 17 amino acids. CDR1 MNHNY and CDR2 SVGAGI come from the germline V gene (reference sequence). In DNA form, the CDR3 reads TGTGCCAGCACTCGTCTAGCGGGAGGAAGGAGCACAGATACGCAGTATTTT. Residues: CASTRLAGGRSTDTQYF.